This T cell receptor beta chain was sequenced in a study of T-cell memory formation after mild COVID-19. Looking at the study overall: Clustering of TCRs was largely donor specific.

The junction had 6 bases not matched to a gene; V was cut back by 4 bases and J by 4 bases. The length of the CDR3 is 14 residues. Germline assignment: CDR1 MGHRA and CDR2 YSYEKL. This clonotype was seen ten or more times. Its cognate antigen is unknown. Notes on the study in general: Later expanders leaned CD4+, whereas day 15 to 85 contracting clones were balanced CD4/CD8. Pre-infection memory carried some responding clones, suggesting that cross-reactive memory joined. Contracting clones localized mainly to CM and EM when CD4+ and mainly to EMRA when CD8+.

TCRdb reprocessed the 5' RACE reads with MiXCR, giving one entry per CDR3 protein. In the table there are 70,000 to 100,000 distinct CDR3 sequences, roughly 16% of which are singletons. The sample was PBMCs or a T cell subset sorted from them (not recorded which). This sequence joins TRBV4-1 and TRBJ1-1, with TRBD1 matching over 7 bases. The sequence came from a man aged 18 to 29 who had mild COVID-19 (a few samples of this study predate the infection). Cell type and time point are not known. The CDR3 loop reads CASSLTGIGTEAFF. The CDR3 DNA sequence: TGCGCCAGCAGCCTGACAGGGATCGGCACTGAAGCTTTCTTT.